The present T cell receptor (beta chain) was sequenced within a study of T cell responses to AZD1222 COVID-19 vaccine. Notes on the study in general: Epitopes outside B.1.351 and B.1.1.7 mutated regions reportedly drew nearly half of spike TCRs. Spike was spanned by vaccine-associated CD4 TCRs, with dominance at 160-218 and 743-854.

This clone was recorded once. The antigen is not known. Profiled with immunoSEQ multiplex PCR; TCRdb holds only in-frame clones, not every one. The profile shows 55,000 to 80,000 clones, roughly 89% of them singletons. Germline V gene sequence: CDR1 SGHVS, CDR2 FQNEAQ. Between the trimmed V and J ends, which lost 3 bases and 3 bases, there was a span of 20 bases. The CDR3 runs 17 residues. This sequence was found in an adult in good health. This chain connects TRBV7-8 to TRBJ1-1; D unresolved. The input for sequencing was peripheral blood, taken on day 0 of AZD1222 vaccination. The CDR3 is CASSLHRAARPHTEAFF. In DNA form, the CDR3 reads TGTGCCAGCAGCTTGCACCGGGCAGCCCGGCCCCACACTGAAGCTTTCTTT.